The present entry profiles one T cell receptor (beta chain) with its context. Its antigen remains unknown. The data were taken from a study of T cell responses to AZD1222 COVID-19 vaccine. Produced via immunoSEQ multiplex PCR; TCRdb's table is partial and in-frame only. The data show approximately 120,000 clones, with around 92% seen just once and under 5% held by the top ten. General study findings and limits: Repertoire collection took place solely once the T cell response had peaked. Seropositive at baseline were only a handful of AZD1222 recipients. The sample set comprised mostly white British donors with more females, and clonal diversity was possibly underestimated.

This sequence was found in an adult in good health. The sequenced sample was peripheral blood, obtained on day 0 of AZD1222 vaccination.

For the CDR3, the DNA is TGTGCCAGCAGCTTAACGTCGGGCGGGGAGCTGTTTTTT. This gives the protein CASSLTSGGELFF. This rearrangement joins TRBV7-3 to TRBJ2-2; no definite D call. The CDR3 has 13 residues. With 0 bases removed from V and 7 bases from J, the gap between germline ends came to 6 bases. Germline values: CDR1 SGHTA, CDR2 FQGTGA.